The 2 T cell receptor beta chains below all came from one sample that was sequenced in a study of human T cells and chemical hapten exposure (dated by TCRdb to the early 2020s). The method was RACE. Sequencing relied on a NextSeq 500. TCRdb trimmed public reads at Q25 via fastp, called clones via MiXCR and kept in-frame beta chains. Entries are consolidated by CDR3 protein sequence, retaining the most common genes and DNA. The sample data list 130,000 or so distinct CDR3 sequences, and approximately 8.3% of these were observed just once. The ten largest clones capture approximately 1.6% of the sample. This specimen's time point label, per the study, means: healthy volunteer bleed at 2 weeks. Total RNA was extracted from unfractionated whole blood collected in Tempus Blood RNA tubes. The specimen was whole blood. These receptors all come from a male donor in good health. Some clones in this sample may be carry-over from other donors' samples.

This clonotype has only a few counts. CDR3 sequence: CASSYIGTGELFF. The CDR3, as DNA: TGTGCCAGCAGTTACATTGGGACCGGGGAGCTGTTTTTT. The rearrangement joins TRBV6-5 to TRBJ2-2; D remains ambiguous. Germline CDR1 MNHEY, CDR2 SVGAGI. This CDR3 contains 13 residues. V dropped 2 bases and J dropped 5 bases, with 6 bases sitting between them.

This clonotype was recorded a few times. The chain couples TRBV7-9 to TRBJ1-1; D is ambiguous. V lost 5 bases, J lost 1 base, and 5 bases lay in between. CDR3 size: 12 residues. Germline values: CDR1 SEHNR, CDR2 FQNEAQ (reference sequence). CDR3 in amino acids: CASSKPNTEAFF. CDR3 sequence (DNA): TGTGCCAGCAGCAAGCCGAACACTGAAGCTTTCTTT. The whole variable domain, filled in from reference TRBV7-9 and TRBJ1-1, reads DTGVSQNPRHKITKRGQNVTFRCDPISEHNRLYWYRQTLGQGPEFLTYFQNEAQLEKSRLLSDRFSAERPKGSFSTLEIQRTEQGDSAMYLCASSKPNTEAFFGQGTRLTVV.